The T cell receptor beta chain under discussion was sequenced for a study of cytomegalovirus exposure and HLA in healthy donors. PCR involved 60 Vbeta and 13 Jbeta primers. Method: immunoSEQ multiplex PCR; TCRdb's copy keeps in-frame clones and lacks some. The sample consists of 150,000 to 200,000 clones, 70% to 85% of them appearing once. The CDR3 consists of 14 residues. The V gene's germline CDR1 is SEHNR and CDR2 FQNEAQ (reference sequence). The ends were cut back, 7 bases at V and 1 base at J, with 8 bases in the middle. V usage is TRBV7-9 and J usage is TRBJ2-6; D is unresolved. The sequencing input was PBMCs. This receptor was identified in a man in his forties in good health and CMV-seronegative. The CDR3, as DNA: TGTGCCAGCACACCAGGTTCTGGGGCCAACGTCCTGACTTTC. Translating gives CASTPGSGANVLTF.